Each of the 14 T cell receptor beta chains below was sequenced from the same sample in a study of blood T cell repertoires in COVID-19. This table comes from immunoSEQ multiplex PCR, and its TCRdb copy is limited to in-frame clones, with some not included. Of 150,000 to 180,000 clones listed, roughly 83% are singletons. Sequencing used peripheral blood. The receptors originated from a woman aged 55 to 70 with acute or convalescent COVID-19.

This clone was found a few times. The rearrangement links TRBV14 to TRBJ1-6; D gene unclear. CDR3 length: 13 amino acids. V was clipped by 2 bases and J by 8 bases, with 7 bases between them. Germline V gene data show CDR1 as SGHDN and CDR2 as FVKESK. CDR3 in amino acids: CASSQSLYSPLHF. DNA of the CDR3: TGTGCCAGCAGCCAAAGCCTTTATTCACCCCTCCACTTT.

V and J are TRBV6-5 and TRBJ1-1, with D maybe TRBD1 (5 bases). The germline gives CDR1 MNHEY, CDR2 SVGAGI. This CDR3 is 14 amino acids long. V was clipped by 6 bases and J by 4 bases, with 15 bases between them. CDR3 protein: CASRDSVGLTEAFF. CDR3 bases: TGTGCCAGCAGAGACAGCGTGGGTCTCACTGAAGCTTTCTTT.

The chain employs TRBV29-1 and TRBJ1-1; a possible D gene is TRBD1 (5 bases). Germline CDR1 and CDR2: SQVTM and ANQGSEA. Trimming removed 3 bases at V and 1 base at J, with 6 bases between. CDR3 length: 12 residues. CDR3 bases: TGCAGCGTTGACGGGGGGAACACTGAAGCTTTCTTT. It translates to CSVDGGNTEAFF.

CDR3 DNA: TGTGCCAGCAGCTTGCAGGGTAGCAATCAGCCCCAGCATTTT. Protein sequence: CASSLQGSNQPQHF. The V call is TRBV5-4, the J call TRBJ1-5; D may be TRBD1 (5 bases). CDR3 size: 14 residues. Trimming removed 1 base from V and 0 bases from J, with 5 bases in between. The germline gives CDR1 SGHNT, CDR2 YYREEE (reference sequence).

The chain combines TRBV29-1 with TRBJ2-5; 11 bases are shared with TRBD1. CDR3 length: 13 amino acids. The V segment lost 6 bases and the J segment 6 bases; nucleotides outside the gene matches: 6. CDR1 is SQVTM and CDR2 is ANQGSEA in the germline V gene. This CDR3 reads CSVGQGALKTQYF. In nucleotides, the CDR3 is TGCAGCGTCGGACAGGGGGCGTTGAAGACCCAGTACTTC.

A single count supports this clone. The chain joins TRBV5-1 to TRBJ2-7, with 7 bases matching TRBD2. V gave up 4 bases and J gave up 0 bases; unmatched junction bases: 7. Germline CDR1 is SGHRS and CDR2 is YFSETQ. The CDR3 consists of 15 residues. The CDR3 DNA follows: TGCGCCAGCAGCCCCCTGGCGGGGGACTCCTACGAGCAGTACTTC. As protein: CASSPLAGDSYEQYF.

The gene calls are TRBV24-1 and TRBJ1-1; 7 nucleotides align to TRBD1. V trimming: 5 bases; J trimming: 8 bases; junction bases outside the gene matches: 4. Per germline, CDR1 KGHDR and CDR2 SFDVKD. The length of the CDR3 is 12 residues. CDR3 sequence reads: CATSAGTAEAFF. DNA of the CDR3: TGTGCCACCAGTGCTGGGACAGCCGAAGCTTTCTTT.

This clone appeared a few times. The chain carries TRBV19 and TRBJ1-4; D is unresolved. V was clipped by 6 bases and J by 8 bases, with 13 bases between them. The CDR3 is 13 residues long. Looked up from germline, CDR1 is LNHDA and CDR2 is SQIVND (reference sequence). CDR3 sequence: CASRRGSREKLFF. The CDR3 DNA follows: TGTGCCAGTAGGAGAGGGTCGAGGGAAAAACTGTTTTTT.

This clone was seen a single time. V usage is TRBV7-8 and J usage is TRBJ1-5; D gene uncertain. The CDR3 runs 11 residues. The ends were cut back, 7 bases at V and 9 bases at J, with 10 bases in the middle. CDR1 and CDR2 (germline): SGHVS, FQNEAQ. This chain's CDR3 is CASTSTGPQHF. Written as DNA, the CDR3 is TGTGCCAGCACCTCAACCGGGCCCCAGCATTTT.

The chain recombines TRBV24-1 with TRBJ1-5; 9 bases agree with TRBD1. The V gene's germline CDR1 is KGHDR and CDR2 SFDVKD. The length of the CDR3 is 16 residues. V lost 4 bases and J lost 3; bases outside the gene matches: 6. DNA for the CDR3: TGTGCCACCAGTGAGCCGGGACAGGGTAACAATCAGCCCCAGCATTTT. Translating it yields CATSEPGQGNNQPQHF.

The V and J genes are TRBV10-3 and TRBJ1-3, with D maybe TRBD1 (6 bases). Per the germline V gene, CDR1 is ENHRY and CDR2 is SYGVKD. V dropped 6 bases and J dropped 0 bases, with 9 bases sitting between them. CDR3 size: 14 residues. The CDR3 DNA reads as TGTGCCATCAGGGACAGTTCCTCTGGAAACACCATATATTTT. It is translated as CAIRDSSSGNTIYF.

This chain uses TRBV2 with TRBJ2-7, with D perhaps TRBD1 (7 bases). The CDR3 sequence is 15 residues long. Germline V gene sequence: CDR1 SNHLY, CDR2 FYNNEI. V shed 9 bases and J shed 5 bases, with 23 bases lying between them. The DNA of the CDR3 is TGTGCCAGTGGGAAGGGGCCAGGGGGGATCCACGAGCAGTACTTC. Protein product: CASGKGPGGIHEQYF.

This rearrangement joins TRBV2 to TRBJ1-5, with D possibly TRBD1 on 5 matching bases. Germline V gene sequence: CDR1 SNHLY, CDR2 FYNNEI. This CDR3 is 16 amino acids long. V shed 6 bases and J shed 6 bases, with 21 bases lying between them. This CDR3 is CASRAGKGYKGQPQHF. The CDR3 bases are TGTGCCAGCAGGGCAGGGAAGGGATATAAAGGTCAGCCCCAGCATTTT.

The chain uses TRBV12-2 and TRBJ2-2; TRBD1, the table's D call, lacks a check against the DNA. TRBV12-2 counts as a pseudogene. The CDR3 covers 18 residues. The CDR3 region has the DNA TGTGCAAGTCGCTTGGTTATGCCGATAAGGGGCCGGACCGGGGAGCTGTTTTTT. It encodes CASRLVMPIRGRTGELFF.